Following are 23 T cell receptor beta chains from one sample sequenced in a study of blood T cell repertoires in COVID-19. The protocol was immunoSEQ multiplex PCR, while the TCRdb copy is restricted to in-frame clones and leaves out a portion. This table has some 300,000 clones, around 92% appearing once. The sample comprised peripheral blood. Source of these receptors: a woman aged 30 to 39 with COVID-19, enrolled during active disease.

This chain joins TRBV15 and TRBJ2-3; maybe TRBD2 (6 bases). V was pared by 1 base and J by 2 bases, with 16 bases between. The CDR3 loop spans 17 amino acids. The germline gives CDR1 LNHNV, CDR2 YYDKDF (reference sequence). The CDR3 loop reads CATSRADWRVSTDTQYF. In nucleotides, the CDR3 is TGTGCCACCAGCAGAGCAGATTGGAGGGTATCCACAGATACGCAGTATTTT.

V and J are TRBV10-2 and TRBJ1-1; D not certain. Germline V gene data show CDR1 as WSHSY and CDR2 as SAAADI. The V end was cut by 0 bases, the J end by 5 bases, with 4 bases between. CDR3 length: 12 amino acids. CDR3 nucleotide sequence: TGCGCCAGCAGTGAGTCGAGGACTGAAGCTTTCTTT. Residues: CASSESRTEAFF.

This sequence joins TRBV6-6 and TRBJ2-3; D possibly corresponds to TRBD1 (6 bases). The CDR3 length is 16 residues. Per germline, CDR1 MNHNY and CDR2 SVGAGI (reference sequence). V lost 7 bases to trimming and J lost 2 bases, with 19 bases between them. The CDR3 sequence: CASMGTLFRDTDTQYF. The CDR3 nucleotides are TGTGCCAGCATGGGGACATTGTTTCGGGACACAGATACGCAGTATTTT.

The chain carries TRBV5-1 and TRBJ2-2, with D maybe TRBD1 (5 bases). V was shortened by 6 bases and J by 4 bases, with 13 bases between the two germline ends. Germline assignment: CDR1 SGHRS and CDR2 YFSETQ. The CDR3 has 14 amino acids. CDR3 DNA sequence: TGCGCCAGCACCCCTGTCCAGGGCACCGGGGAGCTGTTTTTT. It yields the protein CASTPVQGTGELFF.

This chain links TRBV7-9 with TRBJ2-1; the match to TRBD1 covers 9 bases. CDR1 SEHNR and CDR2 FQNEAQ come from the germline V gene (reference sequence). V gave up 4 bases and J gave up 5 bases; unmatched junction bases: 12. CDR3 length: 17 residues. CDR3: CASSSALGQGKDNEQFF. As DNA, the CDR3 is TGTGCCAGCAGCTCCGCCCTCGGACAGGGGAAAGACAATGAGCAGTTCTTC.

This chain uses TRBV2 with TRBJ2-5, with D tentatively TRBD2 (5 bases). CDR3 length: 12 amino acids. The germline gives CDR1 SNHLY, CDR2 FYNNEI. With 6 bases removed from V and 9 bases from J, the gap between germline ends came to 14 bases. CDR3 DNA sequence: TGTGCCAGCAGACCTGACTCCGGGGCCCAGTACTTC. It yields the protein CASRPDSGAQYF.

The chain recombines TRBV15 with TRBJ1-3, with D maybe TRBD1 (5 bases). The V gene's germline CDR1 is LNHNV and CDR2 YYDKDF (reference sequence). Trimming took 1 base from V and 4 from J, leaving 8 bases between them. CDR3 length: 14 amino acids. The DNA for the CDR3 is TGTGCCACCAGCAGAGCGGGGGTGGGAAACACCATATATTTT. Translated, it gives CATSRAGVGNTIYF.

The CDR3 here is CSVSRENTEAFF. Here the CDR3 DNA reads TGCAGCGTTTCACGGGAGAACACTGAAGCTTTCTTT. This chain joins TRBV29-1 and TRBJ1-1; D uncertain. V lost 5 bases and J lost 1, with 8 bases in between. Germline V gene sequence: CDR1 SQVTM, CDR2 ANQGSEA. This CDR3 region has 12 residues. Variable domain in full (rest from reference TRBV29-1 and TRBJ1-1): SAVISQKPSRDICQRGTSLTIQCQVDSQVTMMFWYRQQPGQSLTLIATANQGSEATYESGFVIDKFPISRPNLTFSTLTVSNMSPEDSSIYLCSVSRENTEAFFGQGTRLTVV.

The rearrangement uses TRBV6-2 or TRBV6-3 and TRBJ2-5; D may be TRBD1 (6 bases). Germline loops: CDR1 MNHEY, CDR2 SVGEGT. The CDR3 has 16 amino acids. The V gene lost 4 bases and the J gene lost 2 bases, with 17 bases spanning the gap. CDR3 DNA sequence: TGTGCCAGCAGTTTGACCTCGACAGGTCCGCAAGAGACCCAGTACTTC. It yields the protein CASSLTSTGPQETQYF.

This chain joins TRBV7-8 and TRBJ1-1; D is possibly TRBD1 (6 bases). V lost 5 bases, J lost 1 base, and 17 bases lay in between. The CDR3 covers 16 residues. Per germline, CDR1 SGHVS and CDR2 FQNEAQ. The CDR3 spells CASSHSGGRGNTEAFF. The CDR3 nucleotides read TGTGCCAGCAGCCATAGTGGGGGCAGGGGGAACACTGAAGCTTTCTTT.

The CDR3 reads CASSEVPGQGNGYTF. As DNA, the CDR3 is TGTGCCAGCAGTGAAGTCCCGGGACAGGGGAATGGCTACACCTTC. The rearrangement uses TRBV6-1 and TRBJ1-2, with 10 bases identical to TRBD1. The V segment lost 1 base and the J segment 6 bases; nucleotides outside the gene matches: 5. This CDR3 spans 15 amino acids. Germline CDR1 is MNHNS and CDR2 is SASEGT.

The sample holds one count of this clone. The rearrangement joins TRBV3-1 (or the pseudogene TRBV3-2) to TRBJ2-5, with 9 nucleotides matching TRBD1. Germline loops: CDR1 LGHDT, CDR2 YNNKEL (reference sequence). Trimming at V came to 6 bases and at J to 2 bases, leaving 7 bases not matched to a gene. The CDR3 spans 15 residues. The CDR3 loop is CASSDGQGWQETQYF. In DNA form, the CDR3 reads TGTGCCAGCAGTGACGGACAGGGGTGGCAAGAGACCCAGTACTTC.

For this clone: At the DNA level, this CDR3 is encoded by other sequences in the same sample as well. V gene TRBV2 combines with J gene TRBJ1-1, with D tentatively TRBD1 (5 bases). Trimming cost V 3 bases and J 5 bases, with 10 bases left between them. Per the germline V gene, CDR1 is SNHLY and CDR2 is FYNNEI. This CDR3 has 13 amino acids. CDR3 sequence: CASSEQGNTEAFF. The CDR3 nucleotides read TGTGCCAGCAGTGAGCAGGGAAATACTGAAGCTTTCTTT.

The chain joins TRBV12-1 to TRBJ1-5. TRBV12-1 is listed as a pseudogene. The CDR3 has 14 residues. This chain's CDR3 is CASSWPASNQPQHF. The DNA of the CDR3 is TGTGCCAGCAGCTGGCCAGCGAGCAATCAGCCCCAGCATTTT.

The V gene is TRBV19, the J gene TRBJ2-1, with 9 nucleotides matching TRBD1. The CDR3 consists of 14 residues. V lost 11 bases, J lost 3 bases, and 8 bases stayed unmatched. Germline V lookup: CDR1 LNHDA, CDR2 SQIVND (reference sequence). The CDR3 loop is CASTGTGFYNEQFF. CDR3 coding DNA: TGTGCCTCTACCGGGACAGGGTTCTACAATGAGCAGTTCTTC.

The gene calls are TRBV5-1 and TRBJ1-2; perhaps TRBD1 as D (6 bases). V dropped 4 bases and J dropped 3 bases, with 13 bases sitting between them. CDR1 and CDR2 (germline): SGHRS, YFSETQ. There are 14 residues in the CDR3. Here the CDR3 DNA reads TGCGCCAGCAGCATTACGGACAGCTACTATGGCTACACCTTC. Amino acids: CASSITDSYYGYTF. Full variable domain (remainder filled in from reference TRBV5-1 and TRBJ1-2): KAGVTQTPRYLIKTRGQQVTLSCSPISGHRSVSWYQQTPGQGLQFLFEYFSETQRNKGNFPGRFSGRQFSNSRSEMNVSTLELGDSALYLCASSITDSYYGYTFGSGTRLTVV.

The chain links TRBV5-5 to TRBJ1-4; D ambiguous. V was trimmed by 9 bases and J by 3 bases, leaving 15 bases between them. Germline CDR1 SGHKS, CDR2 YYEKEE (reference sequence). The CDR3 is 14 amino acids. The CDR3 coding sequence is TGTGCCACCACGCTGGGCGGGTCTAATGAAAAACTGTTTTTT. It encodes CATTLGGSNEKLFF.

This chain joins TRBV27 and TRBJ2-3; 7 nucleotides agree with TRBD1. V shed 2 bases and J 4 bases; nucleotides not matched to a gene: 6. Germline V lookup: CDR1 MNHEY, CDR2 SMNVEV (reference sequence). There are 15 residues in the CDR3. CDR3 nucleotide sequence: TGTGCCAGCAGTTTAAGGGGGCTTCAGGCAGATACGCAGTATTTT. This translates into CASSLRGLQADTQYF.

The chain recombines TRBV6-2 or TRBV6-3 with TRBJ2-3, with 12 bases that match TRBD2. The CDR3 is 15 amino acids. The germline CDR1 and CDR2 sequences are MNHEY and SVGEGT. The V and J ends lost 4 bases and 5 bases, in that order; junction bases with no gene match: 4. For the CDR3, the DNA is TGTGCCAGCAGTTGGACTAGCGGGGTGGTAGATACGCAGTATTTT. Translating gives CASSWTSGVVDTQYF.

The rearrangement uses TRBV12-3 or TRBV12-4 and TRBJ1-1; possibly TRBD1 for D (5 bases). Between the trimmed V and J ends, which lost 3 bases and 10 bases, there was a span of 15 bases. This CDR3 is built from 13 residues. The CDR3 DNA follows: TGTGCCAGCAGTTTGCGGGAGGGGAGTGTAGCTTTCTTT. Amino acid sequence: CASSLREGSVAFF.

The rearrangement uses TRBV7-6 and TRBJ1-6, with D unresolved. The V end was cut by 5 bases, the J end by 10 bases, with 9 bases between. Germline V gene lookup returns CDR1 SGHVS and CDR2 FNYEAQ. The CDR3 has 12 amino acids. CDR3 bases: TGTGCCAGCAGCGGCCCGGGATCACCCCTCCACTTT. Amino acid sequence: CASSGPGSPLHF.

The chain links TRBV6-4 to TRBJ1-5; tentative D call: TRBD1 (5 bases). V was pared by 7 bases and J by 6 bases, with 13 bases between. CDR3 length: 13 residues. Germline-derived CDR1 and CDR2 are MRHNA and SNTAGT. The CDR3 here is CASIGQGRQPQHF. As DNA, the CDR3 is TGTGCCAGCATAGGTCAGGGTCGTCAGCCCCAGCATTTT.

The gene calls are TRBV3-1 (or the pseudogene TRBV3-2) and TRBJ1-1, with D perhaps TRBD1 (5 bases). The CDR3 contains 15 residues. V gave up 3 bases and J gave up 6 bases, with 17 bases separating them. Germline CDR1 is LGHDT and CDR2 is YNNKEL (reference sequence). The CDR3 DNA reads as TGTGCCAGCAGCCACCGAGACAGAGCTCGTCCTGAAGCTTTCTTT. It encodes CASSHRDRARPEAFF.